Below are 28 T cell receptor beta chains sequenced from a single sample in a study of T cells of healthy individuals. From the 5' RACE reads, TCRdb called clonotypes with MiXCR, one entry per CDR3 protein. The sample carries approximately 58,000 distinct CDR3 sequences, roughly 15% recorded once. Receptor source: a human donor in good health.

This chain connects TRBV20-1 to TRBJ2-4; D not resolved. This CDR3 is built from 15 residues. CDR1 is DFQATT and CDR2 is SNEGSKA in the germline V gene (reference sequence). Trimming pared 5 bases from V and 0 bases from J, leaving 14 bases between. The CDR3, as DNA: TGCAGTGCTGAGATGGGAATTATAGCCAAAAACATTCAGTACTTC. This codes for CSAEMGIIAKNIQYF.

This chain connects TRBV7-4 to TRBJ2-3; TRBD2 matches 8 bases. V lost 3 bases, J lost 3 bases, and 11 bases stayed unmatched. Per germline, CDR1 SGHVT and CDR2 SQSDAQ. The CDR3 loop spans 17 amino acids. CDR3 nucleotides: TGTGCCAGCAGCTTTTATGGGCCAGCGGGGGAGACAGATACGCAGTATTTT. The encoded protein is CASSFYGPAGETDTQYF.

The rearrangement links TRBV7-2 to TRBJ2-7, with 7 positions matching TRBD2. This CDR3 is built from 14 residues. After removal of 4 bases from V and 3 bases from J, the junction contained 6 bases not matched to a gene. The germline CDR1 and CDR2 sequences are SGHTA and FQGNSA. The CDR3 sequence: CASSYKAGNYEQYF. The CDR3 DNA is TGTGCCAGCAGCTATAAAGCGGGGAACTACGAGCAGTACTTC.

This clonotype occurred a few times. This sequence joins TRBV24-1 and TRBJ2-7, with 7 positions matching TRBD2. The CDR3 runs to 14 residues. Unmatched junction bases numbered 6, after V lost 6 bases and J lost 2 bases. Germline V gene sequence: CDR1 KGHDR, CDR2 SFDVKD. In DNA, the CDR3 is TGTGCCACCAGTAAGGACGGGACTACCTACGAGCAGTACTTC. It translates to CATSKDGTTYEQYF.

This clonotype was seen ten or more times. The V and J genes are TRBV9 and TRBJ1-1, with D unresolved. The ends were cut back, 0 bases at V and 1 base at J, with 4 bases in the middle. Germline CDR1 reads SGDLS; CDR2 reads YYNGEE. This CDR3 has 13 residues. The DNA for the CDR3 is TGTGCCAGCAGCGTAGGAAGGAACACTGAAGCTTTCTTT. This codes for CASSVGRNTEAFF.

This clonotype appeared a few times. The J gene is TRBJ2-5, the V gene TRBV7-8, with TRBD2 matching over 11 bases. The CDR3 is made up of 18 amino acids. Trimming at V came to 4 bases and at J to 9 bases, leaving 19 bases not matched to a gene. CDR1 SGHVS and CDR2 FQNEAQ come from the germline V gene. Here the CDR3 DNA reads TGTGCCAGCAGCTCGAATAGGGTAGCGGGAGGGCCCGGGGGGGCCCAGTACTTC. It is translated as CASSSNRVAGGPGGAQYF.

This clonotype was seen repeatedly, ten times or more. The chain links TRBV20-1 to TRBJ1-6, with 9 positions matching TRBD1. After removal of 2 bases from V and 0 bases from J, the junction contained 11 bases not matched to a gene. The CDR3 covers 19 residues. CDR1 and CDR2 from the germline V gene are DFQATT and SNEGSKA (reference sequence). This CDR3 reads CSARRGQGPSFSYNSPLHF. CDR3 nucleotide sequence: TGCAGTGCTAGACGGGGACAGGGCCCGTCGTTCTCCTATAATTCACCCCTCCACTTT.

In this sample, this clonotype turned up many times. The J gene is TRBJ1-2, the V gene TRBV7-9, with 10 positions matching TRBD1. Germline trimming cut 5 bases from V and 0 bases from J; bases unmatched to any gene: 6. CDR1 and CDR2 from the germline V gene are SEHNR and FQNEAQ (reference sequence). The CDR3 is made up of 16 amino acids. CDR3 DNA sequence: TGTGCCAGCAGCCCCGGAGGACAGGGGGCTAACTATGGCTACACCTTC. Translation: CASSPGGQGANYGYTF.

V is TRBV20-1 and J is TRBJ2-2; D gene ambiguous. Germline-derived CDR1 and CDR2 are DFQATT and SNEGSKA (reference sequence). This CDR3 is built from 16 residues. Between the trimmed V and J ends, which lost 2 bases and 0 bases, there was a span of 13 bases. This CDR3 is CSARLNGPANTGELFF. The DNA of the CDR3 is TGCAGTGCTAGATTAAACGGGCCTGCGAACACCGGGGAGCTGTTTTTT.

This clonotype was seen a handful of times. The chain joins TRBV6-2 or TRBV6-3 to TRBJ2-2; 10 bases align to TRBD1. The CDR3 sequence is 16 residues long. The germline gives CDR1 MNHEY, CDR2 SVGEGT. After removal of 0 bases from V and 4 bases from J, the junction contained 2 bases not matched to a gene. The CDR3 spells CASSYSGQGITGELFF. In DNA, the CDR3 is TGTGCCAGCAGTTACTCGGGACAGGGGATCACCGGGGAGCTGTTTTTT.

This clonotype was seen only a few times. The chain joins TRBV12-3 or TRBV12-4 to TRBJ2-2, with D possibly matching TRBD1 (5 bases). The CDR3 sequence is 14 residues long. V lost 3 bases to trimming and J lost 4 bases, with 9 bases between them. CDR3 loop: CASSFRTTTGELFF. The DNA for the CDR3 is TGTGCCAGCAGTTTTAGGACAACCACCGGGGAGCTGTTTTTT.

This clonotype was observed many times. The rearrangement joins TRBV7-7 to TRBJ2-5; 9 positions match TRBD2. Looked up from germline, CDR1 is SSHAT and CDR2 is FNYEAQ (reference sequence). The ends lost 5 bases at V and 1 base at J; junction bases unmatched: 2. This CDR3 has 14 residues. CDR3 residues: CASSKTSGQETQYF. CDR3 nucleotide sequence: TGTGCCAGCAGCAAGACTAGCGGCCAAGAGACCCAGTACTTC.

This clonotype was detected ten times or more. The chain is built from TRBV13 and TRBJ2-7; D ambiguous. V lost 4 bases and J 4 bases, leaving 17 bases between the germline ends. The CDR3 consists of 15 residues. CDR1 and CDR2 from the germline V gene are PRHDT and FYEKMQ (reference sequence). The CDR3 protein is CASSSQDSLPYEQYF. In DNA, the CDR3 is TGTGCCAGCAGCTCCCAGGATTCCTTGCCGTACGAGCAGTACTTC.

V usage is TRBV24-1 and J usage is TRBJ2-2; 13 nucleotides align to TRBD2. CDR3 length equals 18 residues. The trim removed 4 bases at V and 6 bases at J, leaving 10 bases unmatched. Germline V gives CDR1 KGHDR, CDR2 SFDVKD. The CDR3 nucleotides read TGTGCCACCAGTGACGCGAACCGACTAGCGGGAGGCGCCGGGGAGCTGTTTTTT. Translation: CATSDANRLAGGAGELFF.

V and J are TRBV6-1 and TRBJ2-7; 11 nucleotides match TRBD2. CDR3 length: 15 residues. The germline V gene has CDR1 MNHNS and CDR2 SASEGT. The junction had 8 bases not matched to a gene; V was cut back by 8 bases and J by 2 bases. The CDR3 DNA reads TGTGCCAGCTCGAGAGAGGGACTAGCGGCCTACGAGCAGTACTTC. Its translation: CASSREGLAAYEQYF.

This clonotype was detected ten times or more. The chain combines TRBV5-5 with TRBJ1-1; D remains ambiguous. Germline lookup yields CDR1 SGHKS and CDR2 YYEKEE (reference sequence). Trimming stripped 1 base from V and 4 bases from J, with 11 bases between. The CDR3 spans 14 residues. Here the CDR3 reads CASSLFEEGTEAFF. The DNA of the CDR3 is TGTGCCAGCAGCTTGTTCGAAGAGGGCACTGAAGCTTTCTTT.

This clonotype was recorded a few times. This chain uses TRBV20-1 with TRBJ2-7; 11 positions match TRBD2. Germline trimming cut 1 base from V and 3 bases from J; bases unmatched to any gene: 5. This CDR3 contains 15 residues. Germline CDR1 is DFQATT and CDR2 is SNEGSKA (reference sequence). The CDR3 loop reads CSARGTSGRGYEQYF. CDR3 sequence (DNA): TGCAGTGCTAGAGGGACTAGCGGGCGGGGCTACGAGCAGTACTTC.

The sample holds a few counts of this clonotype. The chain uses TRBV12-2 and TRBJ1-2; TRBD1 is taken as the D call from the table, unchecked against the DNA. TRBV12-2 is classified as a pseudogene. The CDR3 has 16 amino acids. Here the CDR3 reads CASRNKGSPAAYGYTF. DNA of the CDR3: TGTGCAAGTCGCAATAAGGGGTCTCCTGCGGCGTATGGCTACACCTTC.

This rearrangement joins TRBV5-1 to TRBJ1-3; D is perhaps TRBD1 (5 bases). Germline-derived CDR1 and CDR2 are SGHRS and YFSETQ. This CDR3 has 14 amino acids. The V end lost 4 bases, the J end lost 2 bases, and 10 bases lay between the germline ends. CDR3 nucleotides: TGCGCCAGCAGCCGAGGGGAGGCTGGAAACACCATATATTTT. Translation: CASSRGEAGNTIYF.

Here the CDR3 DNA reads TGCAGTGCTAGAACTCCGGGACAGGGTGTCGCAGATACGCAGTATTTT. It codes for CSARTPGQGVADTQYF. The chain joins TRBV20-1 to TRBJ2-3; the match to TRBD1 covers 9 bases. V shed 2 bases and J 4 bases; nucleotides not matched to a gene: 10. Germline values: CDR1 DFQATT, CDR2 SNEGSKA (reference sequence). The CDR3 has 16 residues.

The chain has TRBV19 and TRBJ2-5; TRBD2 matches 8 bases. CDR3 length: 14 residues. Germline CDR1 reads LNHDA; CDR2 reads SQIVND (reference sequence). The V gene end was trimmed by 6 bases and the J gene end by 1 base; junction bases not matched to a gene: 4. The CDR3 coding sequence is TGTGCCAGTAGGTCCAGCGGGGGCCAAGAGACCCAGTACTTC. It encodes CASRSSGGQETQYF.

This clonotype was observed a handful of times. The CDR3 sequence is CASSSTGTSDTQYF. CDR3 in DNA: TGTGCCAGCAGCTCAACCGGGACTTCAGATACGCAGTATTTT. The V and J genes are TRBV7-2 and TRBJ2-3; possibly TRBD2 for D (6 bases). Per the germline V gene, CDR1 is SGHTA and CDR2 is FQGNSA. Trimming cost V 4 bases and J 4 bases, with 12 bases left between them. CDR3 length: 14 amino acids.

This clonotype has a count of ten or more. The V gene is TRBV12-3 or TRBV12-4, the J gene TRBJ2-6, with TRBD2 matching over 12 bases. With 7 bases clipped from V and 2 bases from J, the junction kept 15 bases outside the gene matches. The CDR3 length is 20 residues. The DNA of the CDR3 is TGTGCCAGCATCCATCGACTAGCGGGAGAAGGCAAGGCTGGGGCCAACGTCCTGACTTTC. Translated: CASIHRLAGEGKAGANVLTF.

CDR3 in DNA: TGTGCCAGCAGCACAGCAGGGGGCGGGGGCACTGAAGCTTTCTTT. Translation gives CASSTAGGGGTEAFF. The genes are TRBV9 and TRBJ1-1; 8 bases match TRBD1. Germline CDR1 reads SGDLS; CDR2 reads YYNGEE. After removal of 4 bases from V and 4 bases from J, the junction contained 9 bases not matched to a gene. The CDR3 runs 15 residues.

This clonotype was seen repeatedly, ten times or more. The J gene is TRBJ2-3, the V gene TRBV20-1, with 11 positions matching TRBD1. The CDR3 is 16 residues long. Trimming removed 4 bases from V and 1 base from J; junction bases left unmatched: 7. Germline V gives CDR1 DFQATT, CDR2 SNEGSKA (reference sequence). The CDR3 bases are TGCAGTGCTATCGGACAGGGGGCAGGAGGCACAGATACGCAGTATTTT. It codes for CSAIGQGAGGTDTQYF.

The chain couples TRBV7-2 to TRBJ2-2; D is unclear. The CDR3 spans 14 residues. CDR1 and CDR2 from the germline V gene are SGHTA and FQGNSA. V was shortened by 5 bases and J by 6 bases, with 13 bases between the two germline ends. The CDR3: CASSPTVSAGELFF. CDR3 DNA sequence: TGTGCCAGCAGCCCTACGGTGAGCGCCGGGGAGCTGTTTTTT.

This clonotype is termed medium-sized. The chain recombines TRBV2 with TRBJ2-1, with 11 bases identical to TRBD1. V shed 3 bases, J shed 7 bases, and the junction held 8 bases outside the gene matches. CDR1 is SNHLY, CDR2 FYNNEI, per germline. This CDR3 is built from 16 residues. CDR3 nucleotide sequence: TGTGCCAGCAGTGAGGAAGGGACAGGGGGGTCGAATGAGCAGTTCTTC. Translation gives CASSEEGTGGSNEQFF.

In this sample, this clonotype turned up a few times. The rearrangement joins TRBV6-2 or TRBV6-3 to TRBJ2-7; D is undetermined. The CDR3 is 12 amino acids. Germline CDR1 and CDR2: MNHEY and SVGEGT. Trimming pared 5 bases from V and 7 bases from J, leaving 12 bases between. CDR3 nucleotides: TGTGCCAGCAGTCCCTCCGAAGTGGAGCAGTACTTC. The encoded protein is CASSPSEVEQYF.